The 14 T cell receptor beta chains given below trace back to one sample, sequenced in a study of blood T cell repertoires in COVID-19. Data came from immunoSEQ multiplex PCR; TCRdb stores just in-frame clones and leaves some out. The sample yields a few hundred thousand clones, 84% seen once. Sequencing was carried out using peripheral blood. The receptors originated from a man between 50 and 59 years old with active or convalescent COVID-19.

The J gene is TRBJ2-1, the V gene TRBV7-2, with D possibly matching TRBD1 (6 bases). Germline V lookup: CDR1 SGHTA, CDR2 FQGNSA. Trimming cost V 3 bases and J 9 bases, with 12 bases left between them. The CDR3 is made up of 13 amino acids. CDR3 region: CASSLNRATEQFF. The CDR3 DNA reads as TGTGCCAGCAGCTTGAACAGGGCGACTGAGCAGTTCTTC.

The gene calls are TRBV28 and TRBJ1-5; 11 bases are shared with TRBD1. This CDR3 spans 16 amino acids. The J segment lost 6 bases and the V segment lost 1 base, leaving 5 bases of the junction unmatched. Germline lookup yields CDR1 MDHEN and CDR2 SYDVKM. CDR3 protein: CASSLLGTGGIQPQHF. The CDR3 coding sequence is TGTGCCAGCAGTTTATTGGGGACAGGGGGTATTCAGCCCCAGCATTTT.

A single count supports this clone. The chain employs TRBV4-1 and TRBJ2-5, with a possible D match to TRBD1 (5 bases). Germline lookup yields CDR1 MGHRA and CDR2 YSYEKL. The CDR3 is 16 amino acids. V lost 4 bases and J lost 7, with 22 bases in between. The CDR3 nucleotides are TGCGCCAGCAGCCCAGCAGGAGTGGCGTATCAGGGGACCCAGTACTTC. It specifies CASSPAGVAYQGTQYF.

The sample holds one count of this clone. J is TRBJ2-2 and V is TRBV19, with 11 nucleotides matching TRBD2. From germline, CDR1 is LNHDA and CDR2 SQIVND (reference sequence). The ends lost 5 bases at V and 4 bases at J; junction bases unmatched: 9. This CDR3 is built from 17 residues. CDR3 protein: CASSAIAGGLGTGELFF. The CDR3 nucleotides are TGTGCCAGTAGTGCGATAGCGGGAGGGCTTGGCACCGGGGAGCTGTTTTTT.

The chain couples TRBV28 to TRBJ1-1; 11 bases are shared with TRBD1. V gave up 5 bases and J gave up 5 bases; unmatched junction bases: 16. Germline values: CDR1 MDHEN, CDR2 SYDVKM. The CDR3 totals 18 residues. In nucleotides, the CDR3 is TGTGCCAGCAGTCACTGGCCGGGACAGGGGGGAAGCAGGACTGAAGCTTTCTTT. This codes for CASSHWPGQGGSRTEAFF.

The chain is built from TRBV5-6 and TRBJ2-5; a possible D gene is TRBD1 (6 bases). The V gene lost 4 bases and the J gene lost 5 bases, with 12 bases spanning the gap. From germline, CDR1 is SGHDT and CDR2 YYEEEE. The CDR3 covers 13 residues. CDR3 amino acids: CASSPWGHETQYF. CDR3 nucleotide sequence: TGTGCCAGCAGCCCCTGGGGACACGAGACCCAGTACTTC. The complete variable domain, with remaining parts taken from reference TRBV5-6 and TRBJ2-5, reads DAGVTQSPTHLIKTRGQQVTLRCSPKSGHDTVSWYQQALGQGPQFIFQYYEEEERQRGNFPDRFSGHQFPNYSSELNVNALLLGDSALYLCASSPWGHETQYFGPGTRLLVL.

V is TRBV9 and J is TRBJ1-2, with TRBD1 identical over 8 bases. The germline V gene has CDR1 SGDLS and CDR2 YYNGEE. J lost 7 bases, V lost 3 bases, and 2 bases had no gene match. This CDR3 is built from 12 residues. The CDR3 sequence is CASSGDRGGYTF. The CDR3 nucleotides are TGTGCCAGCAGCGGCGACAGGGGTGGCTACACCTTC.

CDR3: CASSQAWGDEQFF. In DNA form, the CDR3 reads TGTGCCAGCAGCCAAGCATGGGGGGATGAGCAGTTCTTC. The J gene is TRBJ2-1, the V gene TRBV14; weak D call: TRBD2 (6 bases). Germline loops: CDR1 SGHDN, CDR2 FVKESK. The V end was cut by 1 base, the J end by 8 bases, with 9 bases between. CDR3 length: 13 residues. Together with reference TRBV14 and TRBJ2-1, the CDR3 gives the full variable domain: EAGVTQFPSHSVIEKGQTVTLRCDPISGHDNLYWYRRVMGKEIKFLLHFVKESKQDESGMPNNRFLAERTGGTYSTLKVQPAELEDSGVYFCASSQAWGDEQFFGPGTRLTVL.

The chain recombines TRBV7-9 with TRBJ2-2, with 11 bases identical to TRBD1. There are 18 residues in the CDR3. Germline V lookup: CDR1 SEHNR, CDR2 FQNEAQ (reference sequence). V dropped 5 bases and J dropped 2; count of bases not matched to a gene: 10. In DNA form, the CDR3 reads TGTGCCAGCAGCACGGGACAGGGGGTTTTCCCTAACACCGGGGAGCTGTTTTTT. Translated: CASSTGQGVFPNTGELFF.

The chain has TRBV18 and TRBJ2-5, with D possibly TRBD1 on 5 matching bases. Per germline, CDR1 KGHSH and CDR2 LQKENI. V lost 4 bases to trimming and J lost 1 base, with 7 bases between them. This CDR3 comprises 13 residues. CDR3 loop: CASSRQFQETQYF. DNA for the CDR3: TGTGCCAGCTCACGACAGTTCCAAGAGACCCAGTACTTC.

The rearrangement joins TRBV5-1 to TRBJ2-5; D ambiguous. The CDR3 contains 13 residues. With 4 bases removed from V and 7 bases from J, the gap between germline ends came to 14 bases. Germline V gene lookup returns CDR1 SGHRS and CDR2 YFSETQ. The CDR3 DNA is TGCGCCAGCAGCGCATCGACTCCGTGGACCCAGTACTTC. It translates to CASSASTPWTQYF.

This chain links TRBV2 with TRBJ1-4, with D unclear. Trimming took 4 bases from V and 4 from J, leaving 10 bases between them. The CDR3 length is 14 residues. Germline V gene data show CDR1 as SNHLY and CDR2 as FYNNEI. CDR3 protein: CASSVAGGNEKLFF. The CDR3 DNA sequence: TGTGCCAGCAGTGTGGCAGGTGGTAATGAAAAACTGTTTTTT.

The rearrangement joins TRBV7-9 to TRBJ1-1; TRBD1 agrees at 11 bases. CDR3 length: 15 residues. The ends lost 5 bases at V and 5 bases at J; junction bases unmatched: 7. Per germline, CDR1 SEHNR and CDR2 FQNEAQ (reference sequence). The DNA for the CDR3 is TGTGCCAGCAGCGTTCGGACAGGGGGCCTAACTGAAGCTTTCTTT. Translated, it gives CASSVRTGGLTEAFF.

In this sample, this clone turned up a few times. The chain couples TRBV9 to TRBJ2-1, with 9 bases fitting TRBD2. The germline V gene has CDR1 SGDLS and CDR2 YYNGEE. CDR3 length equals 16 residues. The trim removed 4 bases at V and 7 bases at J, leaving 12 bases unmatched. CDR3 DNA: TGTGCCAGCAGCCACCTGGGCGGGAGGGCAGGTAATGAGCAGTTCTTC. It specifies CASSHLGGRAGNEQFF.